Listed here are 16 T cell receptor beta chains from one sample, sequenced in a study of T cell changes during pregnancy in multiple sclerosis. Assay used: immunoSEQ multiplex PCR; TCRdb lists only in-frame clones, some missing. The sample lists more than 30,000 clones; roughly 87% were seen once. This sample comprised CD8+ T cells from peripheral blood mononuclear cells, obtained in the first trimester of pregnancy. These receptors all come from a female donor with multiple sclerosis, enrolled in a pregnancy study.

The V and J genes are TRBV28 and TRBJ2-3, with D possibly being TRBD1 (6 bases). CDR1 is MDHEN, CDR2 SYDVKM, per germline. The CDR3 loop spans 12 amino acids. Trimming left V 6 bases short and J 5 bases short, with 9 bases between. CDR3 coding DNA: TGTGCCAGCAGAGCAGGGGTAGATACGCAGTATTTT. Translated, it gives CASRAGVDTQYF.

For the CDR3, the DNA is TGTGCCAGCAGTTTAATTAGCGCCGACAATGAGCAGTTCTTC. Its protein product is CASSLISADNEQFF. The chain recombines TRBV28 with TRBJ2-1; TRBD2 might be the D (5 bases). The CDR3 contains 14 residues. Trimming took off 2 bases at V and 5 bases at J, with 10 bases between the two ends. Germline V gene data show CDR1 as MDHEN and CDR2 as SYDVKM.

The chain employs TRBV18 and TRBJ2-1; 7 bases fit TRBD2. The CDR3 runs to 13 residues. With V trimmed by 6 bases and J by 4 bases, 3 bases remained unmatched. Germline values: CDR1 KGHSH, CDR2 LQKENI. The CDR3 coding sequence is TGTGCCAGCTCCCCGGGGGGATACAATGAGCAGTTCTTC. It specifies CASSPGGYNEQFF.

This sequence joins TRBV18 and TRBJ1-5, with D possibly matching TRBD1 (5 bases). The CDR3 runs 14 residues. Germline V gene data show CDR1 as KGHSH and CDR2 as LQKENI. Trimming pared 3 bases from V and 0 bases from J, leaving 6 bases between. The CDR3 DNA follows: TGTGCCAGCTCACCGACAGATAGCAATCAGCCCCAGCATTTT. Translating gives CASSPTDSNQPQHF.

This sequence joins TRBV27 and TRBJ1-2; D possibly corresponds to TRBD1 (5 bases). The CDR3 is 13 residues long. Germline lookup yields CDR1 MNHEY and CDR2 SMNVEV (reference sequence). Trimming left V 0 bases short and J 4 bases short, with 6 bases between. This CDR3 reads CASSLSGGYGYTF. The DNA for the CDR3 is TGTGCCAGCAGTTTATCGGGGGGCTATGGCTACACCTTC.

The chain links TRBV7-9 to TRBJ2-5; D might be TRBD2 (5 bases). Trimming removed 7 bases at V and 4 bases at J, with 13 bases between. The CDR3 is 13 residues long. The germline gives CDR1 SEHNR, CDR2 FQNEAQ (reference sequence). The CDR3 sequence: CASIREGGETQYF. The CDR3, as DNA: TGTGCCAGCATCAGAGAGGGCGGAGAGACCCAGTACTTC.

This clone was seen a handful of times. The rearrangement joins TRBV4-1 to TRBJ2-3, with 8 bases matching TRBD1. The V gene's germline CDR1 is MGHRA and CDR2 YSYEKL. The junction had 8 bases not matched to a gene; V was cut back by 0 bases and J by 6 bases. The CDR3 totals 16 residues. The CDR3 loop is CASSQEPGGRPDTQYF. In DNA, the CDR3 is TGCGCCAGCAGCCAAGAGCCAGGGGGCCGTCCGGATACGCAGTATTTT.

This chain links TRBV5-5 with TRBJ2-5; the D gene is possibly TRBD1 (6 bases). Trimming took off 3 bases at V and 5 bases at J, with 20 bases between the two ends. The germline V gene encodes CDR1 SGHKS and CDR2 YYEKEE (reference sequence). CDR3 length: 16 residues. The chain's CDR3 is CASSSRTGTALETQYF. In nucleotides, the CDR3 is TGTGCCAGCAGCTCGAGAACAGGGACCGCCTTGGAGACCCAGTACTTC.

CDR3 region: CASSRDNNSPLHF. The CDR3 nucleotides are TGTGCCAGCAGCAGGGACAACAATTCACCCCTCCACTTT. The rearrangement joins TRBV7-3 to TRBJ1-6, with D perhaps matching TRBD1 (6 bases). V was shortened by 5 bases and J by 7 bases, with 9 bases between the two germline ends. CDR1 and CDR2 (germline): SGHTA, FQGTGA. The CDR3 extends over 13 amino acids.

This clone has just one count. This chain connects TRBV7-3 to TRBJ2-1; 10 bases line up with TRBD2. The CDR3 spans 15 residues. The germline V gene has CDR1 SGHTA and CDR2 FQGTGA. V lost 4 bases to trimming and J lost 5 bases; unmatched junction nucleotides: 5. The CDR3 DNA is TGTGCCAGCAGCTCCATAGCGGGAGGAAACAATGAGCAGTTCTTC. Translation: CASSSIAGGNNEQFF.

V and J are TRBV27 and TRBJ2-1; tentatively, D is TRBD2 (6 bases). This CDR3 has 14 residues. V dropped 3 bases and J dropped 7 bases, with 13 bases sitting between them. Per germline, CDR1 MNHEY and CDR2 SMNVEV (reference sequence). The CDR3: CASSLEGIRNEQFF. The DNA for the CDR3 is TGTGCCAGCAGTTTGGAGGGGATCAGGAATGAGCAGTTCTTC.

This chain's CDR3 is CATSGDRPIRSNTEAFF. In nucleotides, the CDR3 is TGTGCCACCAGTGGTGACAGGCCCATTAGATCGAACACTGAAGCTTTCTTT. The chain has TRBV15 and TRBJ1-1, with D perhaps TRBD1 (6 bases). This CDR3 is built from 17 residues. Germline CDR1 is LNHNV and CDR2 is YYDKDF (reference sequence). The V end was cut by 6 bases, the J end by 1 base, with 21 bases between.

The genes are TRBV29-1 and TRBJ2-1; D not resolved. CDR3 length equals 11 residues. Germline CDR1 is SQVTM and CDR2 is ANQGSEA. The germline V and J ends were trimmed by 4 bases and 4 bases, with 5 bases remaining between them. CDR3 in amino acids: CSVVSYNEQFF. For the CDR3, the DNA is TGCAGCGTTGTGAGTTACAATGAGCAGTTCTTC.

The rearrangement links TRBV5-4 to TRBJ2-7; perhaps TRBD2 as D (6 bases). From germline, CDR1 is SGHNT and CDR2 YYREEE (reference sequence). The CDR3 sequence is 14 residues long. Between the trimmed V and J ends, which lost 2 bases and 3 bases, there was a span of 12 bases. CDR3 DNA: TGTGCCAGCAGCTTCTGGGACTCAGACTACGAGCAGTACTTC. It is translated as CASSFWDSDYEQYF.

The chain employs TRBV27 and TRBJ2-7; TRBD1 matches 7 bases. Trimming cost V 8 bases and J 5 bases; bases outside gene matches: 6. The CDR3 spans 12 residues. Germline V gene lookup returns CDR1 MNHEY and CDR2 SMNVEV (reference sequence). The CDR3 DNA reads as TGTGCCAGCGGAAGAACAGGGGACGAGCAGTACTTC. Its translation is CASGRTGDEQYF.

CDR3 loop: CASSLASQPQHF. The CDR3, as DNA: TGTGCCAGCAGCTTAGCGAGTCAGCCCCAGCATTTT. The chain is built from TRBV7-2 and TRBJ1-5; D call uncertain. This CDR3 has 12 amino acids. Per germline, CDR1 SGHTA and CDR2 FQGNSA. With 0 bases removed from V and 6 bases from J, the gap between germline ends came to 3 bases.